A single sample gave rise to the 11 T cell receptor beta chains below, sequenced in a study of cytomegalovirus exposure and HLA in healthy donors. Use of 60 Vbeta and 13 Jbeta primers characterized the PCR. The protocol was immunoSEQ multiplex PCR, while the TCRdb copy is restricted to in-frame clones and leaves out a portion. The sample holds some 130,000 clones, approximately 80% seen once. The sample consisted of PBMCs. The receptors derive from a man aged 40-49 years in good health and CMV-seronegative.

The chain has TRBV7-2 and TRBJ2-7, with 8 nucleotides matching TRBD1. From germline, CDR1 is SGHTA and CDR2 FQGNSA. V lost 1 base to trimming and J lost 4 bases; unmatched junction nucleotides: 12. This CDR3 contains 17 residues. CDR3 region: CASSLVVAAGGWYEQYF. CDR3 sequence (DNA): TGTGCCAGCAGCTTAGTAGTAGCGGCAGGGGGCTGGTACGAGCAGTACTTC.

The chain has TRBV5-1 and TRBJ1-1; TRBD1 agrees at 7 bases. In germline, CDR1 is SGHRS, CDR2 YFSETQ. The length of the CDR3 is 16 residues. With 0 bases clipped from V and 6 bases from J, the junction kept 11 bases outside the gene matches. This CDR3 reads CASSLVGTEGSPEAFF. DNA of the CDR3: TGCGCCAGCAGCTTGGTGGGGACAGAAGGTAGCCCTGAAGCTTTCTTT.

This clone was observed a single time. The rearrangement uses TRBV5-4 and TRBJ2-7; the match to TRBD1 covers 8 bases. The CDR3 runs 13 residues. V lost 7 bases and J lost 0; bases outside the gene matches: 3. Germline V CDR1 and CDR2: SGHNT, YYREEE (reference sequence). The CDR3 sequence: CASGDRSSYEQYF. The DNA of the CDR3 is TGTGCCAGCGGGGACAGGAGCTCCTACGAGCAGTACTTC.

Here the CDR3 DNA reads TGTGCCAGCAGAACGGGACAGTGGGGGGCCAACGTCCTGACTTTC. It encodes CASRTGQWGANVLTF. The chain recombines TRBV6-6 with TRBJ2-6; TRBD1 agrees at 7 bases. Germline CDR1 MNHNY, CDR2 SVGAGI (reference sequence). The CDR3 extends over 15 amino acids. The V and J ends lost 6 bases and 4 bases, in that order; junction bases with no gene match: 6.

V is TRBV9 and J is TRBJ2-5, with 8 bases identical to TRBD2. This CDR3 is built from 15 residues. The V gene's germline CDR1 is SGDLS and CDR2 YYNGEE. V was clipped by 0 bases and J by 4 bases; unmatched bases: 5. The CDR3, as DNA: TGTGCCAGCAGCGTAGGAGGGACTAGGGGAGAGACCCAGTACTTC. It specifies CASSVGGTRGETQYF.

This clone came up once. The chain carries TRBV19 and TRBJ1-5; 8 positions agree with TRBD1. V trimming: 4 bases; J trimming: 2 bases; junction bases outside the gene matches: 7. The CDR3 has 16 residues. Germline-derived CDR1 and CDR2 are LNHDA and SQIVND (reference sequence). The CDR3 region is CASSTRQGFGNQPQHF. CDR3 nucleotide sequence: TGTGCCAGTAGTACCCGACAGGGGTTTGGCAATCAGCCCCAGCATTTT. The full variable domain, its missing parts supplied by reference TRBV19 and TRBJ1-5, is DGGITQSPKYLFRKEGQNVTLSCEQNLNHDAMYWYRQDPGQGLRLIYYSQIVNDFQKGDIAEGYSVSREKKESFPLTVTSAQKNPTAFYLCASSTRQGFGNQPQHFGDGTRLSIL.

This chain joins TRBV27 and TRBJ1-2; D is perhaps TRBD1 (6 bases). Germline V gene data show CDR1 as MNHEY and CDR2 as SMNVEV (reference sequence). V dropped 6 bases and J dropped 0 bases, with 17 bases sitting between them. The CDR3 loop spans 16 amino acids. The CDR3, as DNA: TGTGCCAGCAGCCTCTTGGGGGCCGCCCCTAACTATGGCTACACCTTC. Amino acids: CASSLLGAAPNYGYTF.

The CDR3 is CASRSGTGGNQPQHF. The CDR3 nucleotides read TGTGCCAGCAGGTCCGGGACAGGGGGCAATCAGCCCCAGCATTTT. The chain combines TRBV27 with TRBJ1-5, with 10 bases matching TRBD1. The ends lost 6 bases at V and 2 bases at J; junction bases unmatched: 4. Germline V gene sequence: CDR1 MNHEY, CDR2 SMNVEV (reference sequence). The CDR3 totals 15 residues.

This clone was picked up a small number of times. DNA for the CDR3: TGTGCCAGCGGGGGGACAGGGAACAATCAGCCCCAGCATTTT. Translated, it gives CASGGTGNNQPQHF. The chain joins TRBV25-1 to TRBJ1-5; TRBD1 aligns across 9 bases. Germline values: CDR1 MGHDK, CDR2 SYGVNS. CDR3 length: 14 amino acids. The trim removed 8 bases at V and 3 bases at J, leaving 5 bases unmatched. Using reference TRBV25-1 and TRBJ1-5 for the parts outside the CDR3, the full variable domain is EADIYQTPRYLVIGTGKKITLECSQTMGHDKMYWYQQDPGMELHLIHYSYGVNSTEKGDLSSESTVSRIRTEHFPLTLESARPSHTSQYLCASGGTGNNQPQHFGDGTRLSIL.

The chain is built from TRBV7-9 and TRBJ2-3, with 11 nucleotides matching TRBD1. The CDR3 sequence is 16 residues long. Germline CDR1 and CDR2: SEHNR and FQNEAQ (reference sequence). V shed 5 bases and J 5 bases; nucleotides not matched to a gene: 9. CDR3 protein: CASSTGDRGTKDTQYF. In DNA form, the CDR3 reads TGTGCCAGCAGCACCGGGGACAGGGGGACCAAAGATACGCAGTATTTT.

The V call is TRBV7-2, the J call TRBJ2-7, with 11 bases fitting TRBD2. This CDR3 contains 14 residues. J gave up 2 bases and V 4 bases, and 1 base lay outside the gene matches. Germline V lookup: CDR1 SGHTA, CDR2 FQGNSA. In DNA, the CDR3 is TGTGCCAGCAGCTATAGCGGGGGGGCCTACGAGCAGTACTTC. Its protein is CASSYSGGAYEQYF.